What follows is one TCR beta chain and its context. CDR3 size: 11 residues. Per the germline V gene, CDR1 is MNHEY and CDR2 is SVGAGI. The germline V and J ends were trimmed by 9 bases and 9 bases, with 15 bases remaining between them. This entry is derived from a study of blood T cell repertoires in COVID-19. The wider study: Sample material is recorded as cDNA or gDNA derived from T cells, B-cell-depleted T cells, or PBMCs.

Source study methods: Reference gene primer amplification yielded estimated nucleated cell counts. Method: immunoSEQ multiplex PCR; TCRdb's copy keeps in-frame clones and lacks some. Clonal size and the V and J genes are those of that table, whereas D and trimming came from the DNA. The data hold roughly 50,000 clones, with roughly 77% observed a single time. The source material was peripheral blood. This chain uses TRBV6-5 with TRBJ2-7; D might be TRBD1 (6 bases). The clonotype originates from a human donor with active or convalescent COVID-19. The donor label of this sample is uncertain. Written as DNA, the CDR3 is TGTGCCAGTTCACAGGGTCCGGTGCAGTACTTC. Translating it yields CASSQGPVQYF.